This TCR beta chain comes out of a study of cytomegalovirus exposure and HLA in healthy donors. In the PCR, 60 Vbeta and 13 Jbeta primers were used. Generated by immunoSEQ multiplex PCR, the TCRdb table keeps only in-frame clones and is missing some. This sample carries 140,000 to 150,000 clones, with 0.8% to 1% going to the ten biggest clones. V shed 5 bases, J shed 4 bases, and the junction held 7 bases outside the gene matches. The length of the CDR3 is 15 residues. Germline V gene lookup returns CDR1 LNHNV and CDR2 YYDKDF (reference sequence). This chain connects TRBV15 to TRBJ2-5, with 10 bases that match TRBD1. This sequence originates from a male donor in good health and CMV-seronegative. The sequenced sample was PBMCs. The CDR3 region has the DNA TGTGCCACCAGCCTTGGGACAGGGGAAAGAGAGACCCAGTACTTC. Translation gives CATSLGTGERETQYF.